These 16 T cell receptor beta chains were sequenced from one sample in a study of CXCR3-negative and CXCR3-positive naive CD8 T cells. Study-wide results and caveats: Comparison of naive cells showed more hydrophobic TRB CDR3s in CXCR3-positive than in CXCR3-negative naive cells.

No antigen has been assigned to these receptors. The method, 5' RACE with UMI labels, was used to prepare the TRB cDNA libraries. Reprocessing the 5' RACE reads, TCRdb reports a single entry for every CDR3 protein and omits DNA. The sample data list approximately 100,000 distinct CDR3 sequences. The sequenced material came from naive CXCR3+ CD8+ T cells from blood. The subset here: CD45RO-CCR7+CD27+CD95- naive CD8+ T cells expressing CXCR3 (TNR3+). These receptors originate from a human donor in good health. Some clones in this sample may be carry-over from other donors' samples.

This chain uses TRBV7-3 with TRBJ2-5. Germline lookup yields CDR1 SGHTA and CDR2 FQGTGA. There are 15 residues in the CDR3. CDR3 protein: CASSLLAYPQETQYF. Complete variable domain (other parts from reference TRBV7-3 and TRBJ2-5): GAGVSQTPSNKVTEKGKYVELRCDPISGHTALYWYRQSLGQGPEFLIYFQGTGAADDSGLPNDRFFAVRPEGSVSTLKIQRTERGDSAVYLCASSLLAYPQETQYFGPGTRLLVL.

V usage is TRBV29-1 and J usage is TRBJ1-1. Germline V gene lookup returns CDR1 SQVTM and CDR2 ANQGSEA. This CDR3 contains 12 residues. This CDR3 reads CSVGTMNTEAFF.

CDR3: CAWSYGIGEAFF. The chain employs TRBV30 and TRBJ1-1. Germline CDR1 GTSNPN, CDR2 SVGIG (reference sequence). The CDR3 covers 12 residues.

This CDR3 reads CSVEEGPDVQYF. The V call is TRBV29-1, the J call TRBJ2-7; checking the TCRdb D call of TRBD1 is not possible without DNA. This CDR3 has 12 residues. Germline CDR1 reads SQVTM; CDR2 reads ANQGSEA.

The CDR3 sequence: CASSLTLAGVPDTQYF. The rearrangement uses TRBV28 and TRBJ2-3; TCRdb proposes TRBD1, but this gene call is untestable without DNA. The CDR3 is 16 amino acids. Germline V gives CDR1 MDHEN, CDR2 SYDVKM.

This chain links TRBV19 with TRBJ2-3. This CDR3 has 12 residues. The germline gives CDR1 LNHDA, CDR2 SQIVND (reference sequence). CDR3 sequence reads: CASSIPADTQYF.

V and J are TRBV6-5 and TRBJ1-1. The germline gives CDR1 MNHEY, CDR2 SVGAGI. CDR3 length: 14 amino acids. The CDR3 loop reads CASSTAQKNTEAFF.

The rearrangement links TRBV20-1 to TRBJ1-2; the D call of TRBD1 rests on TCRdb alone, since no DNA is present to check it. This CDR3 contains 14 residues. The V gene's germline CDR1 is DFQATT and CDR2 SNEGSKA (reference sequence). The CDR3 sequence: CSAQTGGSNYGYTF.

The CDR3 here is CASSLDGLQETQYF. This chain connects TRBV5-1 to TRBJ2-5. The length of the CDR3 is 14 residues. Germline V CDR1 and CDR2: SGHRS, YFSETQ. Drawing the rest from reference TRBV5-1 and TRBJ2-5, the complete variable domain is KAGVTQTPRYLIKTRGQQVTLSCSPISGHRSVSWYQQTPGQGLQFLFEYFSETQRNKGNFPGRFSGRQFSNSRSEMNVSTLELGDSALYLCASSLDGLQETQYFGPGTRLLVL.

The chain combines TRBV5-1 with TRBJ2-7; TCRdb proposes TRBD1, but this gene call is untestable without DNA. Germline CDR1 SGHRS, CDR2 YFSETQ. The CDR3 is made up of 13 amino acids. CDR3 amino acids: CASSLGQGWEQYF. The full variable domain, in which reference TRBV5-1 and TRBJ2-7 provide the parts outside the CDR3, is KAGVTQTPRYLIKTRGQQVTLSCSPISGHRSVSWYQQTPGQGLQFLFEYFSETQRNKGNFPGRFSGRQFSNSRSEMNVSTLELGDSALYLCASSLGQGWEQYFGPGTRLTVT.

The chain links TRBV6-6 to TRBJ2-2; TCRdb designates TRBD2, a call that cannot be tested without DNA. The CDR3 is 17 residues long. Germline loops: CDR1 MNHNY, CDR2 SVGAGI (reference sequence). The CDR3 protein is CASSYDLAGGRGGELFF.

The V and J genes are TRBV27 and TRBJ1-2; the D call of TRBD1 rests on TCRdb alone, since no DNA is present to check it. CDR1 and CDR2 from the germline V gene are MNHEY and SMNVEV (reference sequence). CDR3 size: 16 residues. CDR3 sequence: CASGRAVDRDYYGYTF.

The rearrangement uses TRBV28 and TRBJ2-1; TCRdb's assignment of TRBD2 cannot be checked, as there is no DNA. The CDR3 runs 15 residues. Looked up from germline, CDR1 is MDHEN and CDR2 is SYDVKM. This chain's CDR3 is CASSFLAGGQNEQFF.

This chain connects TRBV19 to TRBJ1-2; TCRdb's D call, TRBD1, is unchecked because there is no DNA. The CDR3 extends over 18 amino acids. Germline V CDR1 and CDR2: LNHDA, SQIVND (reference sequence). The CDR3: CASSSPSGTGGYLVGYTF.

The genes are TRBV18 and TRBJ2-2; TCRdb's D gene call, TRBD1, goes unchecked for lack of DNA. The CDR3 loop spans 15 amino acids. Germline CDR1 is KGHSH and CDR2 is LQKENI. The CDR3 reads CASSAPREPTGELFF.

The CDR3 sequence: CASGRAGDGYEQFF. The chain uses TRBV6-2 or TRBV6-3 and TRBJ2-1; TCRdb gives TRBD2 as the D gene, but with no DNA this cannot be confirmed. The length of the CDR3 is 14 residues. The germline gives CDR1 MNHEY, CDR2 SVGEGT.